The next 28 T cell receptor beta chains were all read from a single sample in a study of blood T cell repertoires in COVID-19. Assay used: immunoSEQ multiplex PCR; TCRdb lists only in-frame clones, some missing. The profile shows roughly 270,000 clones, 82% of them singletons. The sequenced sample was PBMCs or T cells enriched from blood (not recorded which). These receptors originate from a man aged 35 to 55 who had been exposed to COVID-19.

V and J are TRBV19 and TRBJ1-1; weak D call: TRBD1 (5 bases). Trimming shortened V by 5 bases and J by 1 base, and 17 bases separated the two germline ends. The CDR3 has 16 amino acids. Per the germline V gene, CDR1 is LNHDA and CDR2 is SQIVND (reference sequence). CDR3 nucleotide sequence: TGTGCCAGTAGTCGAAACACAGGTCGAGGGAACACTGAAGCTTTCTTT. It translates to CASSRNTGRGNTEAFF.

In its sample, this clone was seen once. The chain recombines TRBV6-5 with TRBJ1-2; D call uncertain. CDR3 size: 14 residues. CDR1 and CDR2 from the germline V gene are MNHEY and SVGAGI. Trimming left V 7 bases short and J 4 bases short, with 16 bases between. The CDR3 spells CASIAAKISYGYTF. The CDR3 bases are TGTGCCAGCATCGCGGCAAAGATCTCCTATGGCTACACCTTC.

The rearrangement joins TRBV28 to TRBJ2-3; D unresolved. The CDR3 has 12 residues. Trimming pared 5 bases from V and 6 bases from J, leaving 9 bases between. Per the germline V gene, CDR1 is MDHEN and CDR2 is SYDVKM. CDR3 protein: CASSTTSDTQYF. The DNA for the CDR3 is TGTGCCAGCAGTACAACCTCGGATACGCAGTATTTT. Together with reference TRBV28 and TRBJ2-3, the CDR3 gives the full variable domain: DVKVTQSSRYLVKRTGEKVFLECVQDMDHENMFWYRQDPGLGLRLIYFSYDVKMKEKGDIPEGYSVSREKKERFSLILESASTNQTSMYLCASSTTSDTQYFGPGTRLTVL.

The CDR3 sequence is CASSTLAVSSYEQYF. The DNA for the CDR3 is TGTGCCAGTAGTACCCTAGCGGTATCATCCTACGAGCAGTACTTC. This chain joins TRBV19 and TRBJ2-7, with TRBD2 identical over 7 bases. J was trimmed by 1 base and V by 4 bases; bases with no gene match: 7. Per the germline V gene, CDR1 is LNHDA and CDR2 is SQIVND (reference sequence). The CDR3 loop spans 15 amino acids.

This sequence joins TRBV5-1 and TRBJ1-2; the match to TRBD1 covers 8 bases. After removal of 7 bases from V and 4 bases from J, the junction contained 9 bases not matched to a gene. Germline-derived CDR1 and CDR2 are SGHRS and YFSETQ. CDR3 length equals 14 residues. The CDR3 DNA reads as TGCGCCAGCGAATTCGGACAGGGAGGCTATGGCTACACCTTC. Translating gives CASEFGQGGYGYTF. The full variable domain, completed using reference TRBV5-1 and TRBJ1-2, is KAGVTQTPRYLIKTRGQQVTLSCSPISGHRSVSWYQQTPGQGLQFLFEYFSETQRNKGNFPGRFSGRQFSNSRSEMNVSTLELGDSALYLCASEFGQGGYGYTFGSGTRLTVV.

The rearrangement uses TRBV4-2 and TRBJ2-1; 12 positions agree with TRBD2. Germline V gene sequence: CDR1 LGHNA, CDR2 YNFKEQ. This CDR3 contains 15 residues. V lost 0 bases and J lost 13; bases outside the gene matches: 7. The CDR3 here is CASSQDQLAGGVQFF. The CDR3 DNA is TGTGCCAGCAGCCAAGATCAGCTAGCGGGAGGGGTCCAGTTCTTC.

The CDR3 protein is CASRWVAETDTQYF. The CDR3 nucleotides read TGCGCCAGCAGATGGGTAGCGGAAACAGATACGCAGTATTTT. The J gene is TRBJ2-3, the V gene TRBV5-1; weak D call: TRBD2 (6 bases). Germline V gives CDR1 SGHRS, CDR2 YFSETQ. This CDR3 comprises 14 residues. V lost 5 bases and J lost 3, with 13 bases in between. Supplemented by reference TRBV5-1 and TRBJ2-3, the full variable domain reads KAGVTQTPRYLIKTRGQQVTLSCSPISGHRSVSWYQQTPGQGLQFLFEYFSETQRNKGNFPGRFSGRQFSNSRSEMNVSTLELGDSALYLCASRWVAETDTQYFGPGTRLTVL.

CDR3 residues: CASSSRRQGARKQNYGYTF. In DNA form, the CDR3 reads TGTGCCAGCAGCTCCAGACGACAGGGAGCGAGAAAACAAAACTATGGCTACACCTTC. V gene TRBV7-2 combines with J gene TRBJ1-2; 7 bases match TRBD1. The CDR3 has 19 residues. The ends lost 4 bases at V and 2 bases at J; junction bases unmatched: 19. Germline V CDR1 and CDR2: SGHTA, FQGNSA.

This clone has just a few counts. The V and J genes are TRBV3-1 (or the pseudogene TRBV3-2) and TRBJ2-7, with D unresolved. V shed 9 bases and J shed 2 bases, with 8 bases lying between them. CDR3 length: 11 residues. Germline V gives CDR1 LGHDT, CDR2 YNNKEL (reference sequence). As DNA, the CDR3 is TGTGCCAGTGAGAGCGCCTACGAGCAGTACTTC. Protein product: CASESAYEQYF.

The chain links TRBV27 to TRBJ2-1; possible D gene TRBD2, 6 bases. The V gene's germline CDR1 is MNHEY and CDR2 SMNVEV (reference sequence). Trimming removed 7 bases from V and 6 bases from J, with 19 bases in between. CDR3 length equals 15 residues. The CDR3 sequence is CASNNYGGAINEQFF. CDR3 sequence (DNA): TGTGCCAGCAATAATTACGGGGGAGCGATCAATGAGCAGTTCTTC.

V usage is TRBV11-2 and J usage is TRBJ1-2, with D tentatively TRBD1 (5 bases). Between the trimmed V and J ends, which lost 6 bases and 3 bases, there was a span of 11 bases. CDR3 length: 13 residues. Germline CDR1 and CDR2: SGHAT and FQNNGV. The CDR3 loop is CASSPTVDYGYTF. DNA for the CDR3: TGTGCCAGCAGTCCGACAGTTGACTATGGCTACACCTTC.

This clone has a single count. The CDR3 coding sequence is TGTGCCACAGGGGACAGGGGCTATGGCTACACCTTC. This sequence encodes CATGDRGYGYTF. The rearrangement links TRBV24-1 to TRBJ1-2; 10 bases agree with TRBD1. Germline lookup yields CDR1 KGHDR and CDR2 SFDVKD. The CDR3 runs to 12 residues. Losses at the gene ends were 10 bases for V and 4 bases for J; bases not matched to a gene: 2.

J is TRBJ2-1 and V is TRBV24-1, with 9 bases identical to TRBD2. The CDR3 has 15 amino acids. Germline V gene lookup returns CDR1 KGHDR and CDR2 SFDVKD. V lost 5 bases and J lost 3; bases outside the gene matches: 4. The CDR3 coding sequence is TGTGCCACCAGTGGAACTAGCGGGTTCTACAATGAGCAGTTCTTC. It codes for CATSGTSGFYNEQFF.

This clone was counted between two and nine times. The V call is TRBV9, the J call TRBJ2-3, with no clear D. The CDR3 has 15 amino acids. Germline V gene sequence: CDR1 SGDLS, CDR2 YYNGEE. V was cut by 4 bases and J by 4 bases, with 16 bases left in between. The CDR3 spells CASSPRPLDSDTQYF. The CDR3 region has the DNA TGTGCCAGCAGCCCAAGACCCCTAGACTCAGATACGCAGTATTTT.

CDR3 loop: CASSASTGAGSPLHF. The CDR3 region has the DNA TGTGCCAGCAGTGCTTCGACAGGGGCTGGTTCACCCCTCCACTTT. The V gene is TRBV25-1, the J gene TRBJ1-6; TRBD1 matches 8 bases. The CDR3 is made up of 15 amino acids. V shed 4 bases, J shed 9 bases, and the junction held 8 bases outside the gene matches. Germline CDR1 and CDR2: MGHDK and SYGVNS.

There are a few counts of this clone. The gene calls are TRBV30 and TRBJ2-4; TRBD2 is a possible D gene (6 bases). Trimming took off 3 bases at V and 1 base at J, with 19 bases between the two ends. Per germline, CDR1 GTSNPN and CDR2 SVGIG (reference sequence). This CDR3 comprises 17 residues. CDR3 DNA sequence: TGTGCCTGGAGCCCGCTAGCGACCACCCCGGCCAAAAACATTCAGTACTTC. Translating gives CAWSPLATTPAKNIQYF. The full variable domain, in which reference TRBV30 and TRBJ2-4 provide the parts outside the CDR3, is SQTIHQWPATLVQPVGSPLSLECTVEGTSNPNLYWYRQAAGRGLQLLFYSVGIGQISSEVPQNLSASRPQDRQFILSSKKLLLSDSGFYLCAWSPLATTPAKNIQYFGAGTRLSVL.

Only one count was recorded for this clone. This chain joins TRBV19 and TRBJ1-2; 7 bases align to TRBD1. Unmatched junction bases numbered 13, after V lost 5 bases and J lost 7 bases. Germline V lookup: CDR1 LNHDA, CDR2 SQIVND (reference sequence). The CDR3 is made up of 15 amino acids. The CDR3 sequence: CASSPKTRQGRGYTF. For the CDR3, the DNA is TGTGCCAGTAGTCCAAAAACCAGACAGGGCCGTGGCTACACCTTC. The full variable domain, rest sourced from reference TRBV19 and TRBJ1-2, is DGGITQSPKYLFRKEGQNVTLSCEQNLNHDAMYWYRQDPGQGLRLIYYSQIVNDFQKGDIAEGYSVSREKKESFPLTVTSAQKNPTAFYLCASSPKTRQGRGYTFGSGTRLTVV.

The gene calls are TRBV24-1 and TRBJ1-5; 12 bases are shared with TRBD1. CDR1 and CDR2 from the germline V gene are KGHDR and SFDVKD. The CDR3 loop spans 16 amino acids. J was trimmed by 6 bases and V by 5 bases; bases with no gene match: 7. The CDR3 coding sequence is TGTGCCACCAGTGCCCGGGACAGGGGGCTGGGTCAGCCCCAGCATTTT. Translated, it gives CATSARDRGLGQPQHF.

Points on this clone: This same CDR3 is encoded by further DNA sequences in the sample. V is TRBV18 and J is TRBJ1-1; D unclear. CDR1 KGHSH and CDR2 LQKENI come from the germline V gene. V dropped 3 bases and J dropped 1 base, with 6 bases sitting between them. The CDR3 contains 13 residues. CDR3 sequence: CASSPSGNTEAFF. The CDR3 bases are TGTGCCAGCTCACCGAGCGGGAACACTGAAGCTTTCTTT.

The chain combines TRBV29-1 with TRBJ1-2; 9 bases align to TRBD1. The CDR3 sequence is 16 residues long. V lost 3 bases to trimming and J lost 5 bases; unmatched junction nucleotides: 13. Looked up from germline, CDR1 is SQVTM and CDR2 is ANQGSEA. The CDR3 here is CSVDRGGFGTGYGYTF. The DNA of the CDR3 is TGCAGCGTTGATAGGGGTGGATTTGGGACAGGGTATGGCTACACCTTC.

The CDR3 DNA reads as TGTGCCAGCAGTGAATTAGCGTACCAAGAGACCCAGTACTTC. Translation: CASSELAYQETQYF. The chain carries TRBV25-1 and TRBJ2-5; D may be TRBD2 (5 bases). The germline V gene encodes CDR1 MGHDK and CDR2 SYGVNS. The CDR3 covers 14 residues. Trimming stripped 1 base from V and 0 bases from J, with 6 bases between.

V is TRBV30 and J is TRBJ2-5; 10 nucleotides line up with TRBD2. The trim removed 4 bases at V and 2 bases at J, leaving 7 bases unmatched. The CDR3 is 15 residues long. In germline, CDR1 is GTSNPN, CDR2 SVGIG (reference sequence). CDR3: CAWIQAGGFQETQYF. CDR3 bases: TGTGCCTGGATACAAGCGGGAGGGTTTCAAGAGACCCAGTACTTC.

The chain is built from TRBV7-9 and TRBJ2-5; D is perhaps TRBD1 (6 bases). V was clipped by 3 bases and J by 10 bases, with 12 bases between them. Germline CDR1 reads SEHNR; CDR2 reads FQNEAQ (reference sequence). The CDR3 runs 12 residues. The CDR3 sequence is CASSLSQGGQYF. The CDR3 nucleotides read TGTGCCAGCAGCTTGAGCCAAGGGGGCCAGTACTTC.

V gene TRBV18 combines with J gene TRBJ1-1; 8 nucleotides agree with TRBD1. The CDR3 runs to 15 residues. Trimming at V came to 3 bases and at J to 4 bases, leaving 7 bases not matched to a gene. Germline CDR1 KGHSH, CDR2 LQKENI. CDR3 sequence reads: CASSPRGRLGTEAFF. The CDR3, as DNA: TGTGCCAGCTCACCCAGGGGGCGTCTGGGCACTGAAGCTTTCTTT.

The chain links TRBV7-9 to TRBJ1-2, with D perhaps matching TRBD1 (5 bases). The germline V gene has CDR1 SEHNR and CDR2 FQNEAQ (reference sequence). V was pared by 4 bases and J by 2 bases, with 17 bases between. This CDR3 comprises 16 residues. The CDR3 is CASSSGARTMNYGYTF. The CDR3 nucleotides read TGTGCCAGCAGCTCTGGGGCGAGGACGATGAACTATGGCTACACCTTC.

The CDR3 loop is CASRDYHNEQFF. The CDR3 nucleotides read TGTGCCAGCAGGGACTACCACAATGAGCAGTTCTTC. The chain employs TRBV27 and TRBJ2-1; D may be TRBD2 (6 bases). Trimming pared 6 bases from V and 5 bases from J, leaving 8 bases between. Per germline, CDR1 MNHEY and CDR2 SMNVEV (reference sequence). The CDR3 is made up of 12 amino acids.

This clone has only a few counts. The chain combines TRBV21-1 with TRBJ2-7; the table's TRBD1 call for D was not verified on the DNA. TRBV21-1 is deemed a pseudogene. The CDR3 has 20 amino acids. CDR3 protein: CASSTSRQAEQNPSSYEQYF. The DNA for the CDR3 is TGTGCCAGCAGCACAAGCAGGCAGGCAGAACAAAACCCAAGCTCCTACGAGCAGTACTTC.

This clone was detected only once. This chain connects TRBV11-3 to TRBJ1-6; TRBD1 matches 8 bases. V trimming: 6 bases; J trimming: 6 bases; junction bases outside the gene matches: 10. Germline values: CDR1 SGHNT, CDR2 YENEEA. This CDR3 spans 16 amino acids. The CDR3: CASRPPGGSGNSPLHF. The CDR3 DNA reads TGTGCCAGCAGACCCCCAGGGGGCAGTGGTAATTCACCCCTCCACTTT. Drawing the rest from reference TRBV11-3 and TRBJ1-6, the complete variable domain is EAGVVQSPRYKIIEKKQPVAFWCNPISGHNTLYWYLQNLGQGPELLIRYENEEAVDDSQLPKDRFSAERLKGVDSTLKIQPAELGDSAVYLCASRPPGGSGNSPLHFGNGTRLTVT.